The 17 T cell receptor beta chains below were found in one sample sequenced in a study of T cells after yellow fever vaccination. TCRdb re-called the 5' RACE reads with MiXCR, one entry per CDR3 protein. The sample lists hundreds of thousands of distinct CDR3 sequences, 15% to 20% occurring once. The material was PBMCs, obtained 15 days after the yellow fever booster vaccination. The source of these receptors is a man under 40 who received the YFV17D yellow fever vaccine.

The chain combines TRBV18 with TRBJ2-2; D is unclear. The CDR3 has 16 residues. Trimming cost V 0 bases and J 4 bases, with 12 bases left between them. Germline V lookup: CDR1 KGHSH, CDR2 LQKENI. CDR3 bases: TGTGCCAGCTCACCACCGCTGGGCCTCTCCACCGGGGAGCTGTTTTTT. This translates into CASSPPLGLSTGELFF.

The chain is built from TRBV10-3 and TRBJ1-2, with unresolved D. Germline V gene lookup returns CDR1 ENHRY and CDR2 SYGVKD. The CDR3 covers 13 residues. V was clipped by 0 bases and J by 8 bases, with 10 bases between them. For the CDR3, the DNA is TGTGCCATCAGTGAGTCGAATACTTTCGGCTACACCTTC. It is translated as CAISESNTFGYTF.

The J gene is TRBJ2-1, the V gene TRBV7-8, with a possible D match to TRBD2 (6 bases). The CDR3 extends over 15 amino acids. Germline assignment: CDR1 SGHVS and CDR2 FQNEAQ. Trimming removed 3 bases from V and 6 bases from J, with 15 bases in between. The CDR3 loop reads CASSFRSSDGNEQFF. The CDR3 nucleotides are TGTGCCAGCAGCTTTCGGTCTAGCGATGGCAATGAGCAGTTCTTC.

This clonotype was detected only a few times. The CDR3 sequence is CASSLGAGVPQETQYF. In DNA form, the CDR3 reads TGTGCCAGCAGCTTAGGGGCGGGGGTACCCCAAGAGACCCAGTACTTC. This chain connects TRBV7-9 to TRBJ2-5; 7 bases match TRBD2. There are 16 residues in the CDR3. The J segment lost 1 base and the V segment lost 1 base, leaving 6 bases of the junction unmatched. Germline values: CDR1 SEHNR, CDR2 FQNEAQ (reference sequence).

The CDR3 spells CATPAQGSIRIVGYNEQFF. For the CDR3, the DNA is TGTGCCACACCGGCCCAGGGGTCGATTCGCATTGTCGGCTACAATGAGCAGTTCTTC. This chain uses TRBV11-1 with TRBJ2-1, with D maybe TRBD1 (6 bases). The V gene's germline CDR1 is SGHAT and CDR2 FQDESV (reference sequence). V lost 10 bases, J lost 3 bases, and 31 bases lay in between. The CDR3 sequence is 19 residues long.

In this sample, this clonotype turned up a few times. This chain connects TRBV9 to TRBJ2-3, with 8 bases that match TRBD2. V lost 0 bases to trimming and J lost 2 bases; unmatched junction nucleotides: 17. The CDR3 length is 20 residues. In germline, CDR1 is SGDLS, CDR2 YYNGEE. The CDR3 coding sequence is TGTGCCAGCAGCGTAGACCTCCTAGCGGGTTACAGCGCACACACAGATACGCAGTATTTT. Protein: CASSVDLLAGYSAHTDTQYF.

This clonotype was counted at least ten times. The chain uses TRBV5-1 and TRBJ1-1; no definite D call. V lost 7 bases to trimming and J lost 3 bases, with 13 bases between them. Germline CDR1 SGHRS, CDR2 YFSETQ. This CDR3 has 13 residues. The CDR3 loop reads CASQSQTDTEAFF. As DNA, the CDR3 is TGCGCCAGCCAATCCCAGACGGACACTGAAGCTTTCTTT.

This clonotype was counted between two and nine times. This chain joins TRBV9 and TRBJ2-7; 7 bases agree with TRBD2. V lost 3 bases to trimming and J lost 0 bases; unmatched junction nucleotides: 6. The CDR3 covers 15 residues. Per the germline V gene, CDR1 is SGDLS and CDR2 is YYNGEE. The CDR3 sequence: CASSALAGLSYEQYF. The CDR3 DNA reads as TGTGCCAGCAGCGCCTTAGCGGGTCTCTCCTACGAGCAGTACTTC.

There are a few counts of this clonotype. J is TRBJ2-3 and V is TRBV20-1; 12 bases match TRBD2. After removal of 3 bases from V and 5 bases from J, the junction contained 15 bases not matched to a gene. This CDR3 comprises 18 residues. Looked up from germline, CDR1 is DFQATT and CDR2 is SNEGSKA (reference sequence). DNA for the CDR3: TGCAGTGCTAGTAGCCTAGCGGGAGGGCCAGGTTCAGTAGATACGCAGTATTTT. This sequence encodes CSASSLAGGPGSVDTQYF.

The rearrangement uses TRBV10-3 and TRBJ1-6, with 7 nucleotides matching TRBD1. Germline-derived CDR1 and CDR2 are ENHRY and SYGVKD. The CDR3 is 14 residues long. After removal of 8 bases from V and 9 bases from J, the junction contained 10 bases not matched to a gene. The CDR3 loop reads CAIGRQGVVSPLHF. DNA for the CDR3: TGTGCCATCGGAAGACAGGGAGTGGTTTCACCCCTCCACTTT.

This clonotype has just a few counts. The CDR3 loop is CASSRDTLGGSPLHF. The CDR3 coding sequence is TGTGCCAGCAGCCGAGATACCCTAGGGGGATCACCCCTCCACTTT. The rearrangement joins TRBV3-1 to TRBJ1-6; D may be TRBD1 (6 bases). CDR1 and CDR2 from the germline V gene are LGHDT and YNNKEL (reference sequence). Trimming cost V 4 bases and J 10 bases, with 17 bases left between them. The CDR3 has 15 amino acids.

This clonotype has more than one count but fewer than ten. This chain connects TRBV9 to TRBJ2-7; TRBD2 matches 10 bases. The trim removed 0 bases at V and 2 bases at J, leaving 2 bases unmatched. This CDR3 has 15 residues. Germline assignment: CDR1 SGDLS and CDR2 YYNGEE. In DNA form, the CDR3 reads TGTGCCAGCAGCGTAGAGGGGACTAGCGCCTACGAGCAGTACTTC. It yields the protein CASSVEGTSAYEQYF.

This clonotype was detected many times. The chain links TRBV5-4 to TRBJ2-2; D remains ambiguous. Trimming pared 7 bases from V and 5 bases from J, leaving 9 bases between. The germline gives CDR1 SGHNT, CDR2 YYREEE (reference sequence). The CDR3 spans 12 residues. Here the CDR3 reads CASPGLTGELFF. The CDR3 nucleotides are TGTGCCAGCCCAGGCCTAACCGGGGAGCTGTTTTTT.

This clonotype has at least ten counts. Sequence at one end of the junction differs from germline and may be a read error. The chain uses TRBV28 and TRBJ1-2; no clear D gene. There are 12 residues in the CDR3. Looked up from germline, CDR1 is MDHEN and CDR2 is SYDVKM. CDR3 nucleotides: TGTGCCAGCAGCTTATCGGGCTATGGCTACACCTTC. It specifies CASSLSGYGYTF.

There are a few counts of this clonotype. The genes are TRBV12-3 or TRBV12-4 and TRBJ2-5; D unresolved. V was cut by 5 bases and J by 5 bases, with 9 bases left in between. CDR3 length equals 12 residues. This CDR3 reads CASSPRPETQYF. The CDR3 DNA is TGTGCCAGCAGTCCTAGGCCGGAGACCCAGTACTTC.

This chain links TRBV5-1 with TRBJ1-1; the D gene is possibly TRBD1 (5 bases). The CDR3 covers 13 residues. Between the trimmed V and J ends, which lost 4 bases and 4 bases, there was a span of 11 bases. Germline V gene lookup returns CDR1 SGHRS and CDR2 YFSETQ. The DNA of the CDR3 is TGCGCCAGCAGCACCCCGGGACGCACTGAAGCTTTCTTT. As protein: CASSTPGRTEAFF.

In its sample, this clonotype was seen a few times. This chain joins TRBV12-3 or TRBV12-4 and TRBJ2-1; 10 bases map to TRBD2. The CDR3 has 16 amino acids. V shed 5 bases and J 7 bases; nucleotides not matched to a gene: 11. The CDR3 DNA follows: TGTGCCAGCAGTCCAACGGCTAGCGGGAGAAGGAATGAGCAGTTCTTC. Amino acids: CASSPTASGRRNEQFF.